Following are 32 T cell receptor beta chains from one sample sequenced in a study of shared clonotypes between healthy human individuals. The table came from immunoSEQ multiplex PCR; TCRdb's copy has only in-frame clones and leaves some out. The data contain more than 2 million clones, about 94% of them singletons. CD8 cells classed as naive were CD45RO-negative and positively selected for CCR7, excluding terminally differentiated effector memory CD45RA+ cells. Sequencing used naive CD8+ T cells sorted from blood. These TCRs come from a man aged 18 to 30 in good health.

The chain combines TRBV13 with TRBJ2-1; 10 bases line up with TRBD2. CDR1 and CDR2 from the germline V gene are PRHDT and FYEKMQ (reference sequence). The ends lost 1 base at V and 10 bases at J; junction bases unmatched: 4. The CDR3 runs to 14 residues. This CDR3 reads CASSLAQLAGEQFF. The CDR3, as DNA: TGTGCCAGCAGCTTAGCCCAACTAGCGGGAGAGCAGTTCTTC. The whole variable domain, remainder taken from reference TRBV13 and TRBJ2-1, is AAGVIQSPRHLIKEKRETATLKCYPIPRHDTVYWYQQGPGQDPQFLISFYEKMQSDKGSIPDRFSAQQFSDYHSELNMSSLELGDSALYFCASSLAQLAGEQFFGPGTRLTVL.

The chain has TRBV9 and TRBJ2-1; D is perhaps TRBD2 (6 bases). The CDR3 spans 13 residues. Per germline, CDR1 SGDLS and CDR2 YYNGEE. V lost 6 bases, J lost 3 bases, and 10 bases lay in between. The CDR3, as DNA: TGTGCCAGCAATAGCGGAAACTACAATGAGCAGTTCTTC. Protein: CASNSGNYNEQFF.

In regard to this clone: Other DNA sequences in the sample encode the same CDR3. The chain recombines TRBV7-9 with TRBJ2-2; unclear D gene. V lost 3 bases, J lost 5 bases, and 10 bases lay in between. CDR3 length: 14 residues. Germline-derived CDR1 and CDR2 are SEHNR and FQNEAQ (reference sequence). Here the CDR3 reads CASSFSLGTGELFF. Here the CDR3 DNA reads TGTGCCAGCAGCTTCTCTCTGGGAACCGGGGAGCTGTTTTTT.

The rearrangement joins TRBV10-2 to TRBJ2-7, with D tentatively TRBD1 (6 bases). Germline V gene sequence: CDR1 WSHSY, CDR2 SAAADI. V was clipped by 7 bases and J by 3 bases, with 13 bases between them. The CDR3 covers 13 residues. The CDR3 coding sequence is TGCGCCAGCATGAGTCCAGGGGTCTACGAGCAGTACTTC. Amino acid sequence: CASMSPGVYEQYF.

J is TRBJ2-2 and V is TRBV27; tentative D call: TRBD1 (6 bases). The CDR3 loop spans 15 amino acids. V was trimmed by 4 bases and J by 0 bases, leaving 9 bases between them. Germline CDR1 reads MNHEY; CDR2 reads SMNVEV (reference sequence). CDR3 loop: CASSSTGPNTGELFF. The CDR3 DNA is TGTGCCAGCAGTTCGACAGGTCCGAACACCGGGGAGCTGTTTTTT.

Comment on this clone: This sample includes further DNA sequences coding for the same CDR3. The chain employs TRBV5-1 and TRBJ1-1; D is possibly TRBD1 (5 bases). Trimming removed 1 base at V and 5 bases at J, with 9 bases between. Germline values: CDR1 SGHRS, CDR2 YFSETQ. The CDR3 is 13 residues long. CDR3 residues: CASSLQGGTEAFF. Written as DNA, the CDR3 is TGCGCCAGCAGCTTGCAGGGAGGGACTGAAGCTTTCTTT.

The J gene is TRBJ2-2, the V gene TRBV7-9; TRBD1 matches at 8 bases. This CDR3 is built from 16 residues. Germline CDR1 is SEHNR and CDR2 is FQNEAQ (reference sequence). V shed 5 bases, J shed 6 bases, and the junction held 11 bases outside the gene matches. As DNA, the CDR3 is TGTGCCAGCAGCCCGACGACAGGGGAAGGGGCCGGGGAGCTGTTTTTT. Translating gives CASSPTTGEGAGELFF.

The gene calls are TRBV7-6 and TRBJ2-3; possible D gene TRBD1, 5 bases. CDR1 is SGHVS, CDR2 FNYEAQ, per germline. Trimming took off 0 bases at V and 0 bases at J, with 13 bases between the two ends. The CDR3 contains 17 residues. CDR3 amino acids: CASSLAPPQGSTDTQYF. The CDR3 DNA reads as TGTGCCAGCAGCTTAGCCCCCCCGCAGGGAAGCACAGATACGCAGTATTTT.

In its sample, this clone was seen once. The J gene is TRBJ1-6, the V gene TRBV19, with D possibly TRBD1 on 5 matching bases. Deletions cut 5 bases from V and 4 bases from J, with 9 bases between. This CDR3 is 14 amino acids long. Germline CDR1 and CDR2: LNHDA and SQIVND (reference sequence). This CDR3 reads CASSADSYNSPLHF. The CDR3 DNA is TGTGCCAGTAGTGCCGACAGTTATAATTCACCCCTCCACTTT.

The J gene is TRBJ2-7, the V gene TRBV5-8; 7 nucleotides match TRBD1. J gave up 7 bases and V 5 bases, and 21 bases lay outside the gene matches. CDR3 length: 17 residues. Germline V gene lookup returns CDR1 SGHTS and CDR2 YDEGEE. CDR3 amino acids: CASSSSDDFNNRGEQYF. The CDR3 DNA is TGTGCCAGCAGTTCTAGTGACGACTTCAATAACAGGGGAGAGCAGTACTTC.

The V call is TRBV13, the J call TRBJ2-1, with a possible D match to TRBD2 (6 bases). CDR1 is PRHDT and CDR2 is FYEKMQ in the germline V gene (reference sequence). This CDR3 comprises 19 residues. V lost 5 bases to trimming and J lost 6 bases, with 29 bases between them. CDR3 residues: CASSDISWGGMQGRNEQFF. Here the CDR3 DNA reads TGTGCCAGCAGCGATATAAGCTGGGGAGGTATGCAAGGTCGCAATGAGCAGTTCTTC.

The chain has TRBV5-1 and TRBJ1-6; 7 bases match TRBD1. CDR1 is SGHRS, CDR2 YFSETQ, per germline. The trim removed 4 bases at V and 1 base at J, leaving 2 bases unmatched. This CDR3 has 15 amino acids. CDR3 bases: TGCGCCAGCAGCCCACAGGGGTCCTATAATTCACCCCTCCACTTT. It specifies CASSPQGSYNSPLHF.

This clone was detected only once. This rearrangement joins TRBV18 to TRBJ2-1, with no clear D. From germline, CDR1 is KGHSH and CDR2 LQKENI. This CDR3 is 11 amino acids long. Trimming left V 8 bases short and J 5 bases short, with 7 bases between. The CDR3 DNA reads as TGTGCCAGCCTCTTAGACAATGAGCAGTTCTTC. Its translation: CASLLDNEQFF.

V usage is TRBV4-3 and J usage is TRBJ2-1, with D maybe TRBD2 (6 bases). The CDR3 consists of 17 residues. V gave up 0 bases and J gave up 3 bases, with 15 bases separating them. Germline lookup yields CDR1 LGHNA and CDR2 YSLEER. The CDR3 nucleotides read TGCGCCAGCAGCCAAGATGTCCCACTAGCCCACTACAATGAGCAGTTCTTC. Translated, it gives CASSQDVPLAHYNEQFF.

The rearrangement links TRBV15 to TRBJ2-3; TRBD2 aligns across 7 bases. Trimming removed 2 bases from V and 2 bases from J; junction bases left unmatched: 10. Germline CDR1 and CDR2: LNHNV and YYDKDF (reference sequence). This CDR3 is built from 17 residues. CDR3 sequence: CATSRLGLVANTDTQYF. The CDR3, as DNA: TGTGCCACCAGCAGATTAGGACTAGTGGCAAACACAGATACGCAGTATTTT.

The chain combines TRBV11-2 with TRBJ2-7; 7 bases are shared with TRBD2. This CDR3 is built from 13 residues. Germline CDR1 SGHAT, CDR2 FQNNGV. V lost 4 bases, J lost 2 bases, and 2 bases stayed unmatched. The CDR3 protein is CASSSGLPYEQYF. CDR3 nucleotide sequence: TGTGCCAGCAGCTCGGGACTACCCTACGAGCAGTACTTC. The full variable domain, in which reference TRBV11-2 and TRBJ2-7 provide the parts outside the CDR3, is EAGVAQSPRYKIIEKRQSVAFWCNPISGHATLYWYQQILGQGPKLLIQFQNNGVVDDSQLPKDRFSAERLKGVDSTLKIQPAKLEDSAVYLCASSSGLPYEQYFGPGTRLTVT.

The genes are TRBV28 and TRBJ2-7; D is undetermined. The ends were cut back, 5 bases at V and 4 bases at J, with 12 bases in the middle. The CDR3 has 13 amino acids. CDR1 is MDHEN, CDR2 SYDVKM, per germline. The CDR3: CASSLAQSYEQYF. The CDR3 region has the DNA TGTGCCAGCAGTCTTGCGCAGTCTTACGAGCAGTACTTC.

This clone has a single count. The J gene is TRBJ2-7, the V gene TRBV9, with 9 bases identical to TRBD2. The germline V gene encodes CDR1 SGDLS and CDR2 YYNGEE. The CDR3 has 15 residues. The V and J ends lost 4 bases and 5 bases, in that order; junction bases with no gene match: 10. CDR3 amino acids: CASSPDSGSLDEQYF. Written as DNA, the CDR3 is TGTGCCAGCAGCCCAGATAGCGGGAGCTTGGACGAGCAGTACTTC.

The chain is built from TRBV7-9 and TRBJ2-7; the match to TRBD1 covers 8 bases. CDR3 length equals 15 residues. Germline V CDR1 and CDR2: SEHNR, FQNEAQ (reference sequence). The V and J ends lost 5 bases and 2 bases, in that order; junction bases with no gene match: 8. CDR3 amino acids: CASSNRDRITYEQYF. CDR3 coding DNA: TGTGCCAGCAGCAACCGGGACAGGATCACCTACGAGCAGTACTTC.

This sequence joins TRBV6-5 and TRBJ1-1; D unresolved. There are 12 residues in the CDR3. The V end lost 8 bases, the J end lost 0 bases, and 7 bases lay between the germline ends. The germline V gene encodes CDR1 MNHEY and CDR2 SVGAGI. CDR3 nucleotide sequence: TGTGCCAGCGGACCCTTGAACACTGAAGCTTTCTTT. Translation gives CASGPLNTEAFF.

V gene TRBV9 combines with J gene TRBJ2-1; D gene ambiguous. V was shortened by 0 bases and J by 8 bases, with 15 bases between the two germline ends. Germline CDR1 is SGDLS and CDR2 is YYNGEE. The CDR3 has 15 amino acids. The CDR3 sequence: CASSVDLGFGDEQFF. The CDR3 DNA follows: TGTGCCAGCAGCGTAGATTTAGGGTTTGGCGATGAGCAGTTCTTC.

The rearrangement uses TRBV10-3 and TRBJ2-5, with TRBD2 as a possible D gene (5 bases). V lost 4 bases, J lost 1 base, and 7 bases lay in between. The germline V gene has CDR1 ENHRY and CDR2 SYGVKD. The CDR3 is 13 residues long. Written as DNA, the CDR3 is TGTGCCATCAGTGGACTATTCCAAGAGACCCAGTACTTC. It specifies CAISGLFQETQYF.

The J gene is TRBJ1-1, the V gene TRBV25-1; D unclear. Trimming shortened V by 2 bases and J by 1 base, and 5 bases separated the two germline ends. The CDR3 covers 13 residues. In germline, CDR1 is MGHDK, CDR2 SYGVNS. The CDR3 protein is CASSEVENTEAFF. In DNA, the CDR3 is TGTGCCAGCAGTGAAGTCGAGAACACTGAAGCTTTCTTT. Looking up the rest from reference TRBV25-1 and TRBJ1-1 gives the full variable domain: EADIYQTPRYLVIGTGKKITLECSQTMGHDKMYWYQQDPGMELHLIHYSYGVNSTEKGDLSSESTVSRIRTEHFPLTLESARPSHTSQYLCASSEVENTEAFFGQGTRLTVV.

The chain links TRBV5-1 to TRBJ2-5; TRBD1 might be the D (5 bases). Trimming shortened V by 5 bases and J by 5 bases, and 10 bases separated the two germline ends. CDR3 length equals 12 residues. Germline V gene lookup returns CDR1 SGHRS and CDR2 YFSETQ. The CDR3 region is CASRGASETQYF. The CDR3 nucleotides read TGCGCCAGCAGAGGGGCTTCTGAGACCCAGTACTTC.

As DNA, the CDR3 is TGTGCCAGCAGCTTAGCCGGGCCAAACGAGCAGTACTTC. The encoded protein is CASSLAGPNEQYF. The chain recombines TRBV7-2 with TRBJ2-7, with D uncertain. This CDR3 is built from 13 residues. The germline gives CDR1 SGHTA, CDR2 FQGNSA. Trimming stripped 0 bases from V and 5 bases from J, with 8 bases between.

The chain links TRBV9 to TRBJ1-2, with D possibly TRBD1 on 6 matching bases. CDR3 size: 15 residues. The V gene lost 0 bases and the J gene lost 4 bases, with 13 bases spanning the gap. Per germline, CDR1 SGDLS and CDR2 YYNGEE. CDR3 bases: TGTGCCAGCAGCGTAGCGGGGGGCGCGGGCTATGGCTACACCTTC. The encoded protein is CASSVAGGAGYGYTF.

The chain joins TRBV27 to TRBJ2-3; the match to TRBD2 covers 13 bases. This CDR3 region has 16 residues. The V and J ends lost 5 bases and 5 bases, in that order; junction bases with no gene match: 7. CDR1 is MNHEY, CDR2 SMNVEV, per germline (reference sequence). CDR3 coding DNA: TGTGCCAGCAGTGTTAGACTAGCGGGAGGCGTAGATACGCAGTATTTT. This gives the protein CASSVRLAGGVDTQYF.

A single count supports this clone. The sample contains more than one DNA sequence encoding this CDR3. The rearrangement links TRBV7-8 to TRBJ2-7; D gene unclear. V was trimmed by 0 bases and J by 7 bases, leaving 7 bases between them. The germline gives CDR1 SGHVS, CDR2 FQNEAQ. CDR3 size: 12 residues. The CDR3 DNA reads TGTGCCAGCAGCTTAGCGGGCGGTGAGCAGTACTTC. The encoded protein is CASSLAGGEQYF.

The chain joins TRBV28 to TRBJ1-5, with 12 bases matching TRBD1. The CDR3 has 15 residues. Germline lookup yields CDR1 MDHEN and CDR2 SYDVKM. Trimming removed 4 bases from V and 7 bases from J; junction bases left unmatched: 5. In DNA, the CDR3 is TGTGCCAGCAGTTGGGGACAGGGGGCAAGACAGCCCCAGCATTTT. Translated, it gives CASSWGQGARQPQHF.

V usage is TRBV4-3 and J usage is TRBJ1-6; D is unresolved. CDR1 LGHNA and CDR2 YSLEER come from the germline V gene. Trimming left V 3 bases short and J 3 bases short, with 18 bases between. CDR3 length: 18 amino acids. This CDR3 reads CASSQARVGRFYNSPLHF. DNA for the CDR3: TGCGCCAGCAGCCAGGCGCGAGTAGGACGGTTCTATAATTCACCCCTCCACTTT.

This clone was detected only once. The chain uses TRBV27 and TRBJ2-2; D may be TRBD1 or TRBD2 (5 bases each). Per germline, CDR1 MNHEY and CDR2 SMNVEV (reference sequence). The CDR3 is made up of 13 amino acids. V was trimmed by 8 bases and J by 3 bases, leaving 10 bases between them. The CDR3 region is CASGGIDTGELFF. CDR3 DNA: TGTGCCAGCGGGGGAATCGACACCGGGGAGCTGTTTTTT.

The chain is built from TRBV5-1 and TRBJ2-7, with D hard to call. Trimming took 1 base from V and 4 from J, leaving 9 bases between them. Germline V CDR1 and CDR2: SGHRS, YFSETQ. CDR3 length: 13 amino acids. CDR3 sequence: CASSLYMEYEQYF. Written as DNA, the CDR3 is TGCGCCAGCAGCTTGTACATGGAATACGAGCAGTACTTC.